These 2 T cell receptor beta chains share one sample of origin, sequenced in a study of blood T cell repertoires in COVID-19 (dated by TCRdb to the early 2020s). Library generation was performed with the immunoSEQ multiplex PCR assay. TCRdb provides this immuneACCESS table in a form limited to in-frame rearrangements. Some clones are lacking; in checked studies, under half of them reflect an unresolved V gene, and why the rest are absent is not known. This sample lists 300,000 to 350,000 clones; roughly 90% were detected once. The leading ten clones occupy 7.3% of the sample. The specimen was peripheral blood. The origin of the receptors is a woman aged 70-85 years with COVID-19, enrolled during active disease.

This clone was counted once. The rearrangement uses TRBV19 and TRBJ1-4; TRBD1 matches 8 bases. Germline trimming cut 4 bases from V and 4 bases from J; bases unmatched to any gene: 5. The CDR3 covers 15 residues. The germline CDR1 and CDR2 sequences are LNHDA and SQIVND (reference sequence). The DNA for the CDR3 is TGTGCCAGTAGTACCCGACAGGGGCGTAATGAAAAACTGTTTTTT. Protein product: CASSTRQGRNEKLFF.

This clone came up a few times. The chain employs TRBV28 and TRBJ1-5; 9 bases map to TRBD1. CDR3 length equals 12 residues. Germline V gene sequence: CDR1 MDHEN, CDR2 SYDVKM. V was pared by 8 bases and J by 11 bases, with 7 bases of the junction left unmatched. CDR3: CASHTGGSAQHF. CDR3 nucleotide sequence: TGTGCCAGCCATACAGGGGGCTCGGCCCAGCATTTT.